This T cell receptor beta chain was recovered during a study of CD8 T cells in ankylosing spondylitis. Study-level points and caveats: Blood from ankylosing spondylitis patients appeared to carry a characteristic roughly 8-variant TCR beta motif. In the blood and synovial fluid of reactive arthritis, some motif variants had been previously reported. Relatively scarce in peripheral blood, disease-linked clones were CD8+.

As concerns this clonotype: Its target is not known.

Scientists made TCR beta libraries using quantitative 5'-RACE with molecular barcodes. TCRdb reprocessed the 5' RACE reads with MiXCR, giving one entry per CDR3 protein. The data show 700,000 to 850,000 distinct CDR3 sequences, about an eighth seen once. CDR1 DFQATT and CDR2 SNEGSKA come from the germline V gene (reference sequence). J gave up 7 bases and V 6 bases, and 12 bases lay outside the gene matches. CDR3 length equals 14 residues. This chain uses TRBV20-1 with TRBJ1-2; 9 bases align to TRBD1. This receptor was taken from a male donor with ankylosing spondylitis. The sample consisted of blood, either unsorted or a sorted T cell fraction (not recorded which). CDR3 in DNA: TGCAGTGCAGGCAGGGGGGACAGGGAGACTGGCTACACCTTC. Amino acid sequence: CSAGRGDRETGYTF.